This is a list of T cell receptor beta chains from one sample in a study of cytomegalovirus exposure and HLA in healthy donors. Assay used: immunoSEQ multiplex PCR; TCRdb lists only in-frame clones, some missing. Counted here are about 210,000 clones, over 75% occurring once; the ten biggest clones make up 1.5% to 2%. Sequenced material: PBMCs. The source is a male donor in good health and CMV-seronegative. CDR3s include the opening cysteine and the closing phenylalanine or tryptophan. D genes are given only for firm matches. Clone size is stated in some rows and not others, as once, few, many or a class when expanded.

>TRBV9|TRBD2|.|TRBJ2-2
TGTGCCAGCAGCGTCCCGCAACGACTAGCGGGGGCTGTCGCCGGGGAGCTGTTTTTT
CASSVPQRLAGAVAGELFF
>TRBV19|TRBD1|.|TRBJ2-7
TGTGCCAGTAGTTTGGACAGGGGGCTCGAGCAGTACTTC
CASSLDRGLEQYF
>TRBV2|TRBD1|.|TRBJ1-2
TGTGCCAGCAGCGCCGGGACAGGGGAACACTATGGCTACACCTTC
CASSAGTGEHYGYTF
>TRBV7-9|TRBD2|.|TRBJ2-1
TGTGCCAGCATCTCCCCAGTGGTAGCGGGAATCTCATCCGCGGAGCAGTTCTTC
CASISPVVAGISSAEQFF
>TRBV5-1|TRBD1|.|TRBJ1-2
TGCGCCAGCAGCTTGAGAGGGGGCGGCGGCTACACCTTC
CASSLRGGGGYTF
>TRBV13|TRBD1|.|TRBJ2-7
TGTGCCAGCAGCCGCGACAGGGGCTACGAGCAGTACTTC
CASSRDRGYEQYF
>TRBV5-6|.|few|TRBJ2-3
TGTGCCAGCAGCACCTCCGCGGGAAGCACAGATACGCAGTATTTT
CASSTSAGSTDTQYF
>TRBV5-4|.|.|TRBJ1-2
TGTGCCAGCAGCCCGGGGGGGAGTGGTACTAACTATGGCTACACCTTC
CASSPGGSGTNYGYTF
>TRBV27|.|.|TRBJ2-7
TGTGCCAGCAGTTGGGCATCTCGGGACTCCGAGCAGTACTTC
CASSWASRDSEQYF
>TRBV7-2|.|.|TRBJ2-1
TGTGCCAGCAGCTCACTAGGCTCCTACAATGAGCAGTTCTTC
CASSSLGSYNEQFF
>TRBV7-5|.|.|TRBJ2-4
TGTGCCAGACCTAGGAACATTCAGTACTTC
CARPRNIQYF
>TRBV10-3|TRBD1|.|TRBJ2-5
TGTGCCACAGGGACAGCGAAAGAGACCCAGTACTTC
CATGTAKETQYF
>TRBV29-1|.|.|TRBJ1-2
TGCAGCGTTGGAGGGGGAAGCGGCTACACCTTC
CSVGGGSGYTF
>TRBV5-4|TRBD1|.|TRBJ1-1
TGTGCCAGCAGCCATTTCGACAGGGCGAACACTGAAGCTTTCTTT
CASSHFDRANTEAFF
>TRBV28|TRBD1|.|TRBJ1-1
TGTGCCAGCCCCCCCCCGGGACAGGGGGCTCCGAGCACTGAAGCTTTCTTT
CASPPPGQGAPSTEAFF
>TRBV19|.|.|TRBJ2-5
TGTGCCAGTAGCTCGGGGAGCCTCCAAGAGACCCAGTACTTC
CASSSGSLQETQYF
>TRBV28|.|.|TRBJ2-4
TGTGCCAGCAGTTTGGCGGGCGGACCATTAGCCAAAAACATTCAGTACTTC
CASSLAGGPLAKNIQYF
>TRBV23-1|TRBD2|.|TRBJ2-1
TGCGCCAGCAGCCCCCCCCGGGGGGGCCCCTACAATGAGCAGTTCTTC
CASSPPRGGPYNEQFF
>TRBV5-5|.|few|TRBJ1-1
TGTGCCAGCAGCTCTCCCGGGACACCGGGGAGGGGCACTGAAGCTTTCTTT
CASSSPGTPGRGTEAFF
>TRBV7-2|TRBD2|once|TRBJ2-3
TGTGCCAGCAGCTTAGTAAGCGGACTAGCGGGATCGTCTGGTAATACGCAGTATTTT
CASSLVSGLAGSSGNTQYF
>TRBV9|TRBD1|few|TRBJ2-6
TGTGCCAGCAGCTATCGACAGGGGTCTGGGGCCAACGTCCTGACTTTC
CASSYRQGSGANVLTF
>TRBV20-1|.|.|TRBJ2-1
TGCAGTGCCCCGAGTGCGTATGAGCAGTTCTTC
CSAPSAYEQFF
>TRBV5-1|TRBD1|.|TRBJ2-3
TGCGCCAGCACCTCTGGGCCCCAGGGGGCCGCAGATACGCAGTATTTT
CASTSGPQGAADTQYF